This TCR beta chain was sequenced for a study of CD8+ T cells in alopecia areata (dated by TCRdb to 2016 to 2019). Regarding the study in general: The treated patients took part in an open-label pilot trial in which moderate-to-severe alopecia areata was treated with oral tofacitinib at 5 to 10 mg twice daily. Tofacitinib was given for 6 to 18 months, followed by 6 months of follow-up off drug to assess delayed response and recurrence. In treated patients, disease severity was measured using the SALT score, which gives the percentage of scalp surface area affected. High-throughput TCRbeta sequencing was used to examine T cell clonal expansion in alopecia areata in both the C3H/HeJ mouse model and human patients. In humans, TCRbeta sequencing was performed on scalp tissue and on sorted CD4+ and CD8+ peripheral blood T cells from healthy controls and from patients with patchy or totalis/universalis alopecia areata. Biopsies were taken from tofacitinib-treated patients at baseline and again at 4 and 24 weeks into treatment, and several of those patients also had a later scalp biopsy. Scalp clonality was compared among normal scalp (n=4), patchy alopecia areata scalp (n=8), and alopecia totalis/universalis scalp (n=8). RNA was extracted with the PAXgene miRNA kit for fixed scalp, the miRNeasy kit for PBMCs, and the RNeasy kit for mouse skin. Amplification of TCRbeta CDR3 regions was done by immunoSEQ multiplex PCR using 35 Vbeta forward primers and 13 Jbeta reverse primers.

The investigation overall reported the following: The treated cohort was small, with a single nonresponder, so links between baseline CD8+ expansion and response need larger studies. Compared with mice, TCR sequences shared between patients were less clear, possibly partly because of HLA diversity across the patient population. Scalp clonality and the number of expanded CD8+ clones among the top 100 scalp clones were significantly decreased by tofacitinib. During tofacitinib treatment, many expanded lesional clones remained in scalp and blood, and this persistence may partly explain relapse after treatment is stopped. Compared with normal scalp, lesional scalp had higher clonality and more expanded CD8+ clones, particularly in alopecia totalis/universalis, a pattern that suggests antigenic drive. Scalp TCR repertoire analysis is complicated because resident alphabeta T cells in normal human skin are also sequenced, whereas mouse skin is dominated by gammadelta T cells.

The library was produced with the immunoSEQ multiplex PCR assay. For TCR sequencing, RNA was extracted from every sample and reverse transcribed into cDNA to serve as template. SuperScript III was used for first-strand cDNA synthesis, primed with a 2:1 mix of oligo-dT and random hexamers. A synthetic immune receptor repertoire was used to gauge amplification bias, and whatever bias remained was removed computationally. Regarding the original processing steps: Raw reads were preprocessed to remove errors, and CDR3 was defined by IMGT conventions from the conserved cysteine to phenylalanine. Clonality was computed as 1 minus the Shannon entropy, with the entropy normalized by log2 of the number of productive unique TCRs. CD4 or CD8 identity of scalp clones was inferred by cross-referencing scalp TCRbeta sequences with sorted blood CD4 and CD8 repertoires. What TCRdb holds here is the immuneACCESS table cut down to in-frame rearrangements. Part of the clones is not present; checked against another copy, under half of the missing clones reflect an unresolved V gene, and the others are unexplained. That table supplies the V and J calls and clone size; D and trimming were determined from the DNA. The sample table contains some 210,000 clones; only one count was recorded for roughly three fifths of them. 0.95% to 1.5% of the sample is in the top ten clones.

Note on this clone: The target of this receptor is not known. No base qualities exist here, and no much larger clone lies one base off it.

Read against the paper, the sample's treatment or condition label means: oral pan-JAK inhibitor, 5-10 mg twice daily. Lesional scalp punch biopsies and peripheral blood were collected from alopecia areata patients. After PBMCs were isolated by density centrifugation and stained for CD3, CD4 and CD8, a FACSAria was used to sort CD4+ and CD8+ T cells. Trimming takes 5 bases off V and 0 bases off J; junction bases not matched to a gene: 5. CDR1 and CDR2 (SGHRS, YFSETQ) derive from the germline V gene. From the cysteine through the phenylalanine, the CDR3 covers 16 amino acids. The DNA shown is the 48-base CDR3, in frame from base 1.

The sample consisted of CD4+ T cells sorted from blood, taken around week 44, from a patient treated with tofacitinib. The chain is assembled from TRBV5-1 and TRBJ2-6; 7 of the junction bases match TRBD2. This TCR came from a human donor with alopecia areata. The CDR3: CASRVGGNSGANVLTF. At the DNA level, the sequence is TGCGCCAGCAGAGTCGGGGGGAACTCTGGGGCCAACGTCCTGACTTTC.